A single sample gave rise to the 5 T cell receptor beta chains below, sequenced in a study of blood T cell repertoires in COVID-19. The method was immunoSEQ multiplex PCR; TCRdb's version includes in-frame clones alone and lacks a portion of them. The sample gives about 110,000 clones, about three quarters of which show up once; under 8% is in the top ten. Sequencing was performed on peripheral blood. Receptors originate from a man older than 75 with COVID-19, enrolled during active disease.

The chain's CDR3 is CASSLTVAGDLTDTQYF. For the CDR3, the DNA is TGTGCCAGCAGCCTGACCGTAGCGGGAGATCTAACAGATACGCAGTATTTT. The chain combines TRBV5-4 with TRBJ2-3; 9 bases agree with TRBD2. Germline-derived CDR1 and CDR2 are SGHNT and YYREEE (reference sequence). The CDR3 contains 17 residues. V lost 4 bases, J lost 3 bases, and 12 bases stayed unmatched. Full variable domain (outside the CDR3, taken from reference TRBV5-4 and TRBJ2-3): ETGVTQSPTHLIKTRGQQVTLRCSSQSGHNTVSWYQQALGQGPQFIFQYYREEENGRGNFPPRFSGLQFPNYSSELNVNALELDDSALYLCASSLTVAGDLTDTQYFGPGTRLTVL.

The genes are TRBV6-5 and TRBJ1-1; D call uncertain. The CDR3 extends over 13 amino acids. Trimming took off 5 bases at V and 3 bases at J, with 10 bases between the two ends. The V gene's germline CDR1 is MNHEY and CDR2 SVGAGI. This chain's CDR3 is CASSRNRDTEAFF. CDR3 DNA sequence: TGTGCCAGCAGTCGGAATCGGGACACTGAAGCTTTCTTT.

V gene TRBV7-2 combines with J gene TRBJ1-2; TRBD1 matches at 7 bases. This CDR3 region has 16 residues. Germline V gene sequence: CDR1 SGHTA, CDR2 FQGNSA. The trim removed 0 bases at V and 8 bases at J, leaving 12 bases unmatched. CDR3 coding DNA: TGTGCCAGCAGCTTAGCGTACAGGGGAGACCTGGCAGGCTACACCTTC. Its protein is CASSLAYRGDLAGYTF.

CDR3 in DNA: TGTGAGGGCGTCCCCGGGAGAAACGACAATGAGCAGTTCTTC. This sequence encodes CEGVPGRNDNEQFF. This sequence joins TRBV21-1 and TRBJ2-1; TRBD2 reflects the table's D call only, with no check against the DNA. TRBV21-1 is a pseudogene locus. There are 14 residues in the CDR3.

The chain couples TRBV11-2 to TRBJ1-1; D is unresolved. The CDR3 spans 13 residues. V lost 0 bases and J lost 11, with 13 bases in between. Germline CDR1 is SGHAT and CDR2 is FQNNGV. Here the CDR3 DNA reads TGTGCCAGCAGCTTAGATTCGGTGATAGCCGCTTTCTTT. Residues: CASSLDSVIAAFF. Supplemented by reference TRBV11-2 and TRBJ1-1, the full variable domain reads EAGVAQSPRYKIIEKRQSVAFWCNPISGHATLYWYQQILGQGPKLLIQFQNNGVVDDSQLPKDRFSAERLKGVDSTLKIQPAKLEDSAVYLCASSLDSVIAAFFGQGTRLTVV.